One sample yielded the 22 T cell receptor beta chains listed below, sequenced in a study of blood T cell repertoires in COVID-19 (dated by TCRdb to 2020 to 2022). The library was produced with the immunoSEQ multiplex PCR assay. Here the immuneACCESS table is served through TCRdb, limited to in-frame sequences with V and J called. Missing clones are a known gap in these copies; in checked studies unresolved V genes cover under half, and the rest lacks a known reason. This sample lists about 480,000 clones; about 89% were detected once. The ten largest make up roughly 8% of the sample. Material for sequencing was peripheral blood. These receptors all come from a woman in her fifties or sixties with COVID-19, enrolled during active disease.

The V gene is TRBV7-2, the J gene TRBJ2-1, with D hard to call. The length of the CDR3 is 13 residues. V lost 3 bases to trimming and J lost 2 bases, with 5 bases between them. From germline, CDR1 is SGHTA and CDR2 FQGNSA. CDR3 DNA sequence: TGTGCCAGCAGCTTGAGCCCCTACAATGAGCAGTTCTTC. Its translation is CASSLSPYNEQFF.

The table lists this clone with a few counts. The CDR3 protein is CAWSRVGGINYGYTF. CDR3 sequence (DNA): TGTGCCTGGAGCCGAGTCGGGGGAATCAACTATGGCTACACCTTC. The V call is TRBV30, the J call TRBJ1-2; tentative D call: TRBD1 (5 bases). Germline-derived CDR1 and CDR2 are GTSNPN and SVGIG (reference sequence). The length of the CDR3 is 15 residues. The V end was cut by 3 bases, the J end by 2 bases, with 16 bases between.

The J gene is TRBJ2-1, the V gene TRBV27, with D possibly TRBD1 on 6 matching bases. CDR1 is MNHEY and CDR2 is SMNVEV in the germline V gene (reference sequence). The CDR3 extends over 14 amino acids. The V end was cut by 2 bases, the J end by 8 bases, with 13 bases between. CDR3 sequence (DNA): TGTGCCAGCAGTTTAGAGCAGGGGAAAGATGAGCAGTTCTTC. This codes for CASSLEQGKDEQFF.

The chain has TRBV30 and TRBJ1-5, with D possibly matching TRBD1 (6 bases). Looked up from germline, CDR1 is GTSNPN and CDR2 is SVGIG (reference sequence). Trimming shortened V by 0 bases and J by 4 bases, and 16 bases separated the two germline ends. The CDR3 extends over 16 amino acids. The CDR3 DNA reads as TGTGCCTGGAGTGTAACCGGAGGGGGGGCAAATCAGCCCCAGCATTTT. Translated: CAWSVTGGGANQPQHF.

In this sample, this clone turned up once. The chain links TRBV27 to TRBJ2-3, with 9 bases matching TRBD1. Per the germline V gene, CDR1 is MNHEY and CDR2 is SMNVEV (reference sequence). This CDR3 is 17 amino acids long. J lost 2 bases, V lost 10 bases, and 16 bases had no gene match. The chain's CDR3 is CATRRQGVGAITDTQYF. CDR3 DNA sequence: TGTGCCACACGGCGACAGGGGGTAGGAGCCATCACAGATACGCAGTATTTT.

This chain uses TRBV9 with TRBJ2-2; D is possibly TRBD1 (5 bases). The germline V gene encodes CDR1 SGDLS and CDR2 YYNGEE. There are 16 residues in the CDR3. The V end lost 2 bases, the J end lost 4 bases, and 15 bases lay between the germline ends. This chain's CDR3 is CASSVLSWGGTGELFF. DNA of the CDR3: TGTGCCAGCAGCGTTTTAAGCTGGGGCGGCACCGGGGAGCTGTTTTTT.

The CDR3 is CASSLRHDYTF. The CDR3 DNA reads TGTGCCAGCAGCTTGAGACACGACTACACCTTC. The chain joins TRBV13 to TRBJ1-2; D remains ambiguous. V lost 3 bases and J lost 10, with 9 bases in between. The CDR3 is 11 amino acids. CDR1 is PRHDT and CDR2 is FYEKMQ in the germline V gene (reference sequence).

The V gene is TRBV2, the J gene TRBJ2-7; D possibly corresponds to TRBD1 (5 bases). V was clipped by 4 bases and J by 5 bases, with 15 bases between them. The CDR3 has 14 residues. CDR1 is SNHLY and CDR2 is FYNNEI in the germline V gene. The CDR3 here is CASSANPGSHEQYF. DNA for the CDR3: TGTGCCAGCAGTGCCAACCCAGGGTCCCACGAGCAGTACTTC.

The V call is TRBV28, the J call TRBJ1-2; D gene ambiguous. From germline, CDR1 is MDHEN and CDR2 SYDVKM. Trimming left V 7 bases short and J 1 base short, with 13 bases between. CDR3 length: 14 residues. CDR3: CASIPLVLNYGYTF. The CDR3 DNA is TGTGCCAGCATCCCTTTAGTCCTTAACTATGGCTACACCTTC.

V usage is TRBV10-3 and J usage is TRBJ2-3; a weak D match, TRBD1 (6 bases). Trimming pared 4 bases from V and 2 bases from J, leaving 19 bases between. Per the germline V gene, CDR1 is ENHRY and CDR2 is SYGVKD. The CDR3 is 17 amino acids. The CDR3 nucleotides read TGTGCCATCAGTGCCCCGTCCGGGACATTCCACACAGATACGCAGTATTTT. Translating it yields CAISAPSGTFHTDTQYF.

The chain uses TRBV11-2 and TRBJ2-1; D ambiguous. V lost 1 base and J 12 bases, leaving 10 bases between the germline ends. There are 12 residues in the CDR3. Germline lookup yields CDR1 SGHAT and CDR2 FQNNGV. In DNA, the CDR3 is TGTGCCAGCAGCTTAGGGAGACGGTGGCAGTTCTTC. Translation: CASSLGRRWQFF.

This clone was counted between two and nine times. This sample also contains other DNA sequences that code for the same CDR3. This chain links TRBV18 with TRBJ1-1, with D tentatively TRBD1 (6 bases). Per germline, CDR1 KGHSH and CDR2 LQKENI. The CDR3 sequence is 13 residues long. The V end lost 4 bases, the J end lost 1 base, and 7 bases lay between the germline ends. CDR3 in amino acids: CASSQGQNTEAFF. The CDR3 DNA follows: TGTGCCAGCTCACAGGGACAGAACACTGAAGCTTTCTTT.

J is TRBJ1-5 and V is TRBV6-1; TRBD1 aligns across 7 bases. In germline, CDR1 is MNHNS, CDR2 SASEGT. CDR3 length: 15 amino acids. V shed 1 base, J shed 6 bases, and the junction held 6 bases outside the gene matches. The CDR3 region is CASSEGQGSFQPQHF. The CDR3 DNA reads as TGTGCCAGCAGTGAAGGACAGGGATCGTTTCAGCCCCAGCATTTT.

The CDR3 protein is CASSPGVNTEAFF. CDR3 coding DNA: TGCGCCAGCAGCCCAGGGGTGAACACTGAAGCTTTCTTT. The genes are TRBV10-2 and TRBJ1-1, with TRBD1 as a possible D gene (6 bases). Looked up from germline, CDR1 is WSHSY and CDR2 is SAAADI. The CDR3 spans 13 residues. V was shortened by 6 bases and J by 0 bases, with 8 bases between the two germline ends.

The chain joins TRBV30 to TRBJ2-3; TRBD2 might be the D (5 bases). The CDR3 runs 14 residues. Germline V gene sequence: CDR1 GTSNPN, CDR2 SVGIG (reference sequence). V was trimmed by 2 bases and J by 0 bases, leaving 9 bases between them. CDR3 nucleotide sequence: TGTGCCTGGAGTTTAGCGCACAGCACAGATACGCAGTATTTT. This sequence encodes CAWSLAHSTDTQYF.

There are a few counts of this clone. The chain combines TRBV7-9 with TRBJ2-1; D gene unclear. Trimming pared 3 bases from V and 10 bases from J, leaving 10 bases between. This CDR3 region has 12 residues. Germline lookup yields CDR1 SEHNR and CDR2 FQNEAQ (reference sequence). The CDR3 loop reads CASSLARKEQFF. CDR3 bases: TGTGCCAGCAGCTTGGCCAGAAAAGAGCAGTTCTTC.

This chain links TRBV7-8 with TRBJ1-5; D remains unclear. V shed 4 bases and J shed 0 bases, with 7 bases lying between them. The CDR3 is 14 amino acids. Germline values: CDR1 SGHVS, CDR2 FQNEAQ. The CDR3, as DNA: TGTGCCAGCAGCTCTGACTCTAGCAATCAGCCCCAGCATTTT. Its translation is CASSSDSSNQPQHF.

The V and J genes are TRBV5-1 and TRBJ2-1, with D unresolved. CDR1 is SGHRS and CDR2 is YFSETQ in the germline V gene. Trimming removed 0 bases from V and 6 bases from J, with 13 bases in between. The CDR3 sequence is 15 residues long. The CDR3 reads CASSLERLSVNEQFF. In nucleotides, the CDR3 is TGCGCCAGCAGCTTGGAGAGGTTATCGGTCAATGAGCAGTTCTTC.

This rearrangement joins TRBV2 to TRBJ2-7, with a possible D match to TRBD2 (8 bases). The length of the CDR3 is 15 residues. Germline CDR1 SNHLY, CDR2 FYNNEI. The V end lost 6 bases, the J end lost 2 bases, and 17 bases lay between the germline ends. DNA of the CDR3: TGTGCCAGCAGCCGACAGGGACTAGGTCCCTACGAGCAGTACTTC. This translates into CASSRQGLGPYEQYF.

The V and J genes are TRBV28 and TRBJ1-2; the D is unclear. Germline V gene lookup returns CDR1 MDHEN and CDR2 SYDVKM. The CDR3 has 14 residues. With 2 bases removed from V and 5 bases from J, the gap between germline ends came to 12 bases. The CDR3 region is CASSLGATEYGYTF. In nucleotides, the CDR3 is TGTGCCAGCAGTTTAGGAGCGACTGAATATGGCTACACCTTC.

The gene calls are TRBV9 and TRBJ1-3; D gene unclear. Trimming took off 0 bases at V and 1 base at J, with 14 bases between the two ends. Germline V gene sequence: CDR1 SGDLS, CDR2 YYNGEE. This CDR3 is 17 amino acids long. CDR3 sequence (DNA): TGTGCCAGCAGCGTAGCAGGTCCGAGCAGATCTGGAAACACCATATATTTT. It specifies CASSVAGPSRSGNTIYF.

This clone has more than one count but fewer than ten. The chain recombines TRBV10-3 with TRBJ1-1, with a weak D call TRBD1 (5 bases). Per germline, CDR1 ENHRY and CDR2 SYGVKD. V was clipped by 8 bases and J by 3 bases, with 10 bases between them. This CDR3 contains 12 residues. The CDR3 nucleotides are TGTGCCATCCGGAAAGGGGACACTGAAGCTTTCTTT. Its translation is CAIRKGDTEAFF.